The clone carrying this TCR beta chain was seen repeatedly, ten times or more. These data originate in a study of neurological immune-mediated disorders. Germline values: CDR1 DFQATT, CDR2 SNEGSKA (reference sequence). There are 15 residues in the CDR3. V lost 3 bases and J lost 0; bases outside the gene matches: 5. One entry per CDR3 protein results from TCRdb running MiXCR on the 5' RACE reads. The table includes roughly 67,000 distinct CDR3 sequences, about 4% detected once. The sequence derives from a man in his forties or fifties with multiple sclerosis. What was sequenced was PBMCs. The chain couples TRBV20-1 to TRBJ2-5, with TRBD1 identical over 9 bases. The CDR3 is CSARPTGGYQETQYF. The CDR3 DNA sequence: TGCAGTGCTAGGCCGACAGGGGGGTACCAAGAGACCCAGTACTTC.